The 27 T cell receptor beta chains below all came from one sample that was sequenced in a study of metastatic and nonmetastatic thyroid tumors. TCRdb ran MiXCR on the PCR reads. The sample consists of about 19,000 clones, more than 20% of them appearing once. No treatment of any kind had been given to any patient before thyroid surgery. The sequencing input was blood. The receptors were gathered from a male donor with papillary thyroid cancer or a benign thyroid nodule (not recorded which). Some clones in this sample may be carry-over from other donors' samples.

The table lists this clone with many counts. The rearrangement uses TRBV9 and TRBJ1-1, with D tentatively TRBD1 (5 bases). This CDR3 has 13 residues. Germline V gene lookup returns CDR1 SGDLS and CDR2 YYNGEE. V lost 4 bases and J lost 1, with 8 bases in between. The CDR3, as DNA: TGTGCCAGCAGCATCGGACAGAACACTGAAGCTTTCTTT. Encoded protein: CASSIGQNTEAFF. The entire variable domain, with the rest obtained from reference TRBV9 and TRBJ1-1, is as follows: DSGVTQTPKHLITATGQRVTLRCSPRSGDLSVYWYQQSLDQGLQFLIQYYNGEERAKGNILERFSAQQFPDLHSELNLSSLELGDSALYFCASSIGQNTEAFFGQGTRLTVV.

Remarks on this clone: At one end the junction does not follow the germline gene, possibly because of a read error. V and J are TRBV7-9 and TRBJ2-7; D gene uncertain. CDR3 size: 11 residues. The germline V gene encodes CDR1 SEHNR and CDR2 FQNEAQ (reference sequence). The chain's CDR3 is CATSFLGEQYF. The CDR3 DNA sequence: TGTGCCACCAGCTTCCTAGGCGAGCAGTACTTC.

The rearrangement uses TRBV9 and TRBJ1-1; a weak D match, TRBD1 (5 bases). Per germline, CDR1 SGDLS and CDR2 YYNGEE. Trimming took 0 bases from V and 1 from J, leaving 7 bases between them. The CDR3 runs to 14 residues. The CDR3 DNA reads as TGTGCCAGCAGCGTAGATACAGGGAACACTGAAGCTTTCTTT. This codes for CASSVDTGNTEAFF. Full variable domain (missing parts from reference TRBV9 and TRBJ1-1): DSGVTQTPKHLITATGQRVTLRCSPRSGDLSVYWYQQSLDQGLQFLIQYYNGEERAKGNILERFSAQQFPDLHSELNLSSLELGDSALYFCASSVDTGNTEAFFGQGTRLTVV.

V gene TRBV20-1 combines with J gene TRBJ1-3, with D uncertain. Germline CDR1 and CDR2: DFQATT and SNEGSKA (reference sequence). Trimming removed 5 bases at V and 2 bases at J, with 10 bases between. The CDR3 contains 13 residues. As DNA, the CDR3 is TGCAGTGCTCTCCGGTGGGCTGGAAACACCATATATTTT. Translating it yields CSALRWAGNTIYF.

This clone showed up just a few times. CDR3 residues: CASSPGQGLANEQFF. The CDR3 DNA sequence: TGTGCCAGCAGCCCAGGACAGGGACTGGCGAATGAGCAGTTCTTC. V gene TRBV7-8 combines with J gene TRBJ2-1; 8 bases map to TRBD1. From germline, CDR1 is SGHVS and CDR2 FQNEAQ. The CDR3 consists of 15 residues. Losses at the gene ends were 5 bases for V and 7 bases for J; bases not matched to a gene: 10. The full variable domain, completed using reference TRBV7-8 and TRBJ2-1, is GAGVSQSPRYKVAKRGQDVALRCDPISGHVSLFWYQQALGQGPEFLTYFQNEAQLDKSGLPSDRFFAERPEGSVSTLKIQRTQQEDSAVYLCASSPGQGLANEQFFGPGTRLTVL.

Sample share makes this clone medium-sized. The rearrangement uses TRBV28 and TRBJ1-2, with unresolved D. The CDR3 runs to 13 residues. V lost 5 bases and J 1 base, leaving 8 bases between the germline ends. In germline, CDR1 is MDHEN, CDR2 SYDVKM. The CDR3 DNA follows: TGTGCCAGCAGTATGACACTTAACTATGGCTACACCTTC. This translates into CASSMTLNYGYTF.

V is TRBV18 and J is TRBJ2-2; no firm D call. V was trimmed by 3 bases and J by 9 bases, leaving 5 bases between them. The germline CDR1 and CDR2 sequences are KGHSH and LQKENI. The CDR3 extends over 11 amino acids. The DNA for the CDR3 is TGTGCCAGCTCACCTGACCGGGAGCTGTTTTTT. Protein product: CASSPDRELFF.

The chain joins TRBV6-1 to TRBJ1-1; a weak D match, TRBD1 (5 bases). The CDR3 contains 12 residues. Per the germline V gene, CDR1 is MNHNS and CDR2 is SASEGT. V lost 10 bases and J lost 0, with 9 bases in between. The chain's CDR3 is CATGRMNTEAFF. DNA of the CDR3: TGTGCCACGGGACGGATGAACACTGAAGCTTTCTTT.

This chain links TRBV18 with TRBJ2-6; D gene ambiguous. Trimming cost V 6 bases and J 0 bases, with 3 bases left between them. Germline V gene lookup returns CDR1 KGHSH and CDR2 LQKENI. The CDR3 runs to 13 residues. CDR3 sequence: CASSYSGANVLTF. For the CDR3, the DNA is TGTGCCAGCTCGTACTCTGGGGCCAACGTCCTGACTTTC. The whole variable domain, remainder taken from reference TRBV18 and TRBJ2-6, is NAGVMQNPRHLVRRRGQEARLRCSPMKGHSHVYWYRQLPEEGLKFMVYLQKENIIDESGMPKERFSAEFPKEGPSILRIQQVVRGDSAAYFCASSYSGANVLTFGAGSRLTVL.

Ten or more counts support this clone. The gene calls are TRBV9 and TRBJ2-7; the D gene is possibly TRBD1 (6 bases). The CDR3 runs 19 residues. Trimming removed 0 bases from V and 6 bases from J, with 28 bases in between. The germline V gene has CDR1 SGDLS and CDR2 YYNGEE. DNA of the CDR3: TGTGCCAGCAGCGTAGCCGAAAGGTCAGGGGACCCCTACAGTCCCGAGCAGTACTTC. It translates to CASSVAERSGDPYSPEQYF.

This sequence joins TRBV12-5 and TRBJ2-7; 7 bases fit TRBD2. V was pared by 9 bases and J by 0 bases, with 17 bases of the junction left unmatched. The germline V gene encodes CDR1 LGHNT and CDR2 FRNRAP. The CDR3 contains 17 residues. The CDR3 sequence is CASSPMPASGSSYEQYF. The CDR3 nucleotides are TGTGCTAGCAGCCCCATGCCCGCTAGCGGAAGCTCCTACGAGCAGTACTTC. Variable domain in full (rest from reference TRBV12-5 and TRBJ2-7): DARVTQTPRHKVTEMGQEVTMRCQPILGHNTVFWYRQTMMQGLELLAYFRNRAPLDDSGMPKDRFSAEMPDATLATLKIQPSEPRDSAVYFCASSPMPASGSSYEQYFGPGTRLTVT.

CDR3 loop: CASSFDRASNYGYTF. CDR3 nucleotide sequence: TGTGCCAGCAGTTTTGACAGGGCCTCTAACTATGGCTACACCTTC. This rearrangement joins TRBV28 to TRBJ1-2, with 7 bases aligning to TRBD1. The length of the CDR3 is 15 residues. The V segment lost 3 bases and the J segment 0 bases; nucleotides outside the gene matches: 4. CDR1 MDHEN and CDR2 SYDVKM come from the germline V gene.

This clone rates as medium-sized. This rearrangement joins TRBV11-2 to TRBJ2-7; D ambiguous. From germline, CDR1 is SGHAT and CDR2 FQNNGV. The CDR3 runs to 11 residues. Between the trimmed V and J ends, which lost 11 bases and 3 bases, there was a span of 11 bases. The CDR3, as DNA: TGTGCCTCAGCGACATACTACGAGCAGTACTTC. Its translation is CASATYYEQYF.

This clone was recorded only once. The chain has TRBV5-6 and TRBJ1-2; maybe TRBD1 (5 bases). The germline gives CDR1 SGHDT, CDR2 YYEEEE. The CDR3 totals 15 residues. The V end lost 2 bases, the J end lost 2 bases, and 13 bases lay between the germline ends. The CDR3 sequence is CASSFLGRPNYGYTF. The CDR3 DNA is TGTGCCAGCAGCTTTCTGGGACGGCCCAACTATGGCTACACCTTC.

V is TRBV7-2 and J is TRBJ1-5, with 9 bases fitting TRBD1. Germline V gene lookup returns CDR1 SGHTA and CDR2 FQGNSA. With V trimmed by 6 bases and J by 7 bases, 7 bases remained unmatched. The CDR3 contains 14 residues. The DNA for the CDR3 is TGTGCCAGCAGTTCCCTGGGACAGGGCCAGCCCCAGCATTTT. Translation gives CASSSLGQGQPQHF.

The table lists this clone with many counts. J is TRBJ2-5 and V is TRBV20-1; no clear D. Trimming cost V 0 bases and J 7 bases, with 15 bases left between them. CDR1 DFQATT and CDR2 SNEGSKA come from the germline V gene (reference sequence). There are 14 residues in the CDR3. The CDR3 sequence is CSARDRVVSGTQYF. CDR3 DNA sequence: TGCAGTGCTAGAGATCGGGTCGTCTCGGGGACCCAGTACTTC.

Only a few counts were recorded for this clone. The rearrangement links TRBV12-3 or TRBV12-4 to TRBJ2-7; 7 bases align to TRBD1. The CDR3 has 15 amino acids. The J segment lost 5 bases and the V segment lost 3 bases, leaving 10 bases of the junction unmatched. CDR3 DNA sequence: TGTGCCAGCAGTTTCGAAAAGGGGGCAAGTAACGAGCAGTACTTC. Its translation: CASSFEKGASNEQYF.

This clone is classed as medium-sized. This chain links TRBV6-1 with TRBJ1-1; TRBD1 agrees at 10 bases. Germline V gene sequence: CDR1 MNHNS, CDR2 SASEGT. This CDR3 comprises 13 residues. V shed 10 bases and J 5 bases; nucleotides not matched to a gene: 7. CDR3 region: CATKGQGGTEAFF. CDR3 DNA: TGTGCCACGAAAGGACAGGGGGGGACTGAAGCTTTCTTT.

This chain joins TRBV10-1 and TRBJ2-2; 7 bases line up with TRBD2. Per the germline V gene, CDR1 is WNHNN and CDR2 is SYGVQD (reference sequence). The CDR3 has 14 amino acids. The V and J ends lost 3 bases and 5 bases, in that order; junction bases with no gene match: 3. CDR3 sequence (DNA): TGCGCCAGCAGTGATCAGGGAGGGACCGGGGAGCTGTTTTTT. Its translation is CASSDQGGTGELFF.

This chain links TRBV30 with TRBJ1-4; the match to TRBD1 covers 8 bases. The V and J ends lost 5 bases and 8 bases, in that order; junction bases with no gene match: 10. CDR1 is GTSNPN, CDR2 SVGIG, per germline (reference sequence). The CDR3 length is 14 residues. CDR3 sequence reads: CAWARQGAEEKLFF. In DNA, the CDR3 is TGTGCCTGGGCCCGGCAGGGGGCAGAAGAAAAACTGTTTTTT.

This chain joins TRBV24-1 and TRBJ2-3; 7 bases fit TRBD1. Germline V CDR1 and CDR2: KGHDR, SFDVKD. Germline trimming cut 5 bases from V and 4 bases from J; bases unmatched to any gene: 5. There are 14 residues in the CDR3. Written as DNA, the CDR3 is TGTGCCACCAGTGTGGGCCAGGGGGCAGATACGCAGTATTTT. Translation gives CATSVGQGADTQYF.

This chain connects TRBV20-1 to TRBJ1-6; TRBD1 matches 8 bases. The CDR3 totals 15 residues. V dropped 4 bases and J dropped 9; count of bases not matched to a gene: 11. CDR1 is DFQATT and CDR2 is SNEGSKA in the germline V gene (reference sequence). The CDR3 region is CSAKGETGEGSPLHF. In DNA form, the CDR3 reads TGCAGTGCTAAGGGGGAGACAGGGGAAGGTTCACCCCTCCACTTT.

The chain joins TRBV11-2 to TRBJ1-5; D uncertain. With 3 bases removed from V and 2 bases from J, the gap between germline ends came to 20 bases. The germline V gene has CDR1 SGHAT and CDR2 FQNNGV. This CDR3 region has 18 residues. CDR3 DNA: TGTGCCAGCAGCTTCGGGGTCAGTGGGCCGCGGGGCAATCAGCCCCAGCATTTT. It yields the protein CASSFGVSGPRGNQPQHF.

The rearrangement joins TRBV5-1 to TRBJ2-5, with 9 bases fitting TRBD1. Germline-derived CDR1 and CDR2 are SGHRS and YFSETQ. Germline trimming cut 4 bases from V and 4 bases from J; bases unmatched to any gene: 11. This CDR3 is built from 16 residues. CDR3 loop: CASSAGQGGGRETQYF. CDR3 DNA sequence: TGCGCCAGCAGCGCGGGACAGGGAGGTGGGAGAGAGACCCAGTACTTC. Drawing the rest from reference TRBV5-1 and TRBJ2-5, the complete variable domain is KAGVTQTPRYLIKTRGQQVTLSCSPISGHRSVSWYQQTPGQGLQFLFEYFSETQRNKGNFPGRFSGRQFSNSRSEMNVSTLELGDSALYLCASSAGQGGGRETQYFGPGTRLLVL.

The V call is TRBV11-2, the J call TRBJ2-7, with D unclear. Germline loops: CDR1 SGHAT, CDR2 FQNNGV. V dropped 3 bases and J dropped 2 bases, with 11 bases sitting between them. The CDR3 extends over 14 amino acids. The CDR3, as DNA: TGTGCCAGCAGCTTCGGCAGCAAAACCTACGAGCAGTACTTC. It codes for CASSFGSKTYEQYF.

The count of this clone is one. The chain is built from TRBV5-6 and TRBJ1-6; D uncertain. In germline, CDR1 is SGHDT, CDR2 YYEEEE. CDR3 length: 15 amino acids. V was cut by 4 bases and J by 7 bases, with 15 bases left in between. In DNA form, the CDR3 reads TGTGCCAGCAGCACCGAGCTTGGGTGGAATTCACCCCTCCACTTT. It specifies CASSTELGWNSPLHF.

This clone was observed many times. V usage is TRBV29-1 and J usage is TRBJ2-7, with no clear D. The CDR3 is made up of 15 amino acids. Trimming pared 3 bases from V and 0 bases from J, leaving 15 bases between. Looked up from germline, CDR1 is SQVTM and CDR2 is ANQGSEA. The CDR3 bases are TGCAGCGTTGAGGGCACGGACCGGAGCTCCTACGAGCAGTACTTC. Amino acid sequence: CSVEGTDRSSYEQYF.